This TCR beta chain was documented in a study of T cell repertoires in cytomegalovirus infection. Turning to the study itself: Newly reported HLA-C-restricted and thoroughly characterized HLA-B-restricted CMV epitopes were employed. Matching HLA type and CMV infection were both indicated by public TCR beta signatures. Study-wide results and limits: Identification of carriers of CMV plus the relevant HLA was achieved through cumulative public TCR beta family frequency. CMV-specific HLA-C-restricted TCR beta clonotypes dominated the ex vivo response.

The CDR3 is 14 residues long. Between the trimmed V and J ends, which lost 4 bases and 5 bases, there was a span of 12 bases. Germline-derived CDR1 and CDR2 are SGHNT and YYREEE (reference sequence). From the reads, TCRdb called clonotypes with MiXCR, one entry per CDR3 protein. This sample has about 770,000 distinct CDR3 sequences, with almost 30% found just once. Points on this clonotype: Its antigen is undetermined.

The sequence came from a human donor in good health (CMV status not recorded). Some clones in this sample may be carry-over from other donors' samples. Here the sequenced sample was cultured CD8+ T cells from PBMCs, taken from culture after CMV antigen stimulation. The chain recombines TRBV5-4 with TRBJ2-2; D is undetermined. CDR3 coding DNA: TGTGCCAGCAGCCCACAGCCCTCGACCGGGGAGCTGTTTTTT. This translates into CASSPQPSTGELFF.